These 29 T cell receptor beta chains were sequenced from one sample in a study of T-cell reconstitution after alpha-beta-depleted transplantation in children. This sample's TCRbeta library carried unique molecular identifier barcodes. From the PCR reads, TCRdb called clonotypes with MiXCR, one entry per CDR3 protein. The sample holds 610,000 or so distinct CDR3 sequences, 27% seen once. The sample was PBMCs, taken before TCRalphabeta/CD19-depleted stem cell transplant. These TCRs come from a boy younger than two with Wiskott-Aldrich syndrome, due to receive a stem cell transplant.

There are many counts of this clonotype. The chain couples TRBV12-3 or TRBV12-4 to TRBJ1-5, with D uncertain. The CDR3 totals 13 residues. V lost 9 bases and J 3 bases, leaving 12 bases between the germline ends. In DNA, the CDR3 is TGTGCCAGGATTTTCCAAGACAATCAGCCCCAGCATTTT. Translation gives CARIFQDNQPQHF.

The sample holds a few counts of this clonotype. This sequence joins TRBV5-5 and TRBJ2-2; D not certain. The V gene lost 3 bases and the J gene lost 4 bases, with 13 bases spanning the gap. This CDR3 comprises 15 residues. Germline loops: CDR1 SGHKS, CDR2 YYEKEE (reference sequence). The CDR3 DNA sequence: TGTGCCAGCAGCTCCTTTATTGGAGCCACCGGGGAGCTGTTTTTT. Protein product: CASSSFIGATGELFF.

This chain links TRBV5-1 with TRBJ2-2; D may be TRBD2 (5 bases). Germline V CDR1 and CDR2: SGHRS, YFSETQ. Trimming shortened V by 4 bases and J by 4 bases, and 11 bases separated the two germline ends. This CDR3 is built from 14 residues. Here the CDR3 reads CASSEGPGTGELFF. The DNA for the CDR3 is TGCGCCAGCAGCGAGGGTCCGGGCACCGGGGAGCTGTTTTTT. The variable domain in full, with the rest retrieved from reference TRBV5-1 and TRBJ2-2, is KAGVTQTPRYLIKTRGQQVTLSCSPISGHRSVSWYQQTPGQGLQFLFEYFSETQRNKGNFPGRFSGRQFSNSRSEMNVSTLELGDSALYLCASSEGPGTGELFFGEGSRLTVL.

The V call is TRBV12-3 or TRBV12-4, the J call TRBJ1-2, with D unresolved. The CDR3 is made up of 14 amino acids. Trimming removed 1 base from V and 4 bases from J, with 10 bases in between. In DNA form, the CDR3 reads TGTGCCAGCAGTTTAGGCCCGGCATTCTATGGCTACACCTTC. This encodes CASSLGPAFYGYTF.

The rearrangement links TRBV10-3 to TRBJ2-1; 10 nucleotides align to TRBD2. Germline V gene data show CDR1 as ENHRY and CDR2 as SYGVKD. The V and J ends lost 2 bases and 5 bases, in that order; junction bases with no gene match: 3. The CDR3 is 15 amino acids. CDR3 sequence: CAISESGRANNEQFF. The DNA of the CDR3 is TGTGCCATCAGTGAGAGCGGGAGGGCCAACAATGAGCAGTTCTTC.

The chain recombines TRBV10-3 with TRBJ2-5, with 7 bases that match TRBD2. Germline lookup yields CDR1 ENHRY and CDR2 SYGVKD. This CDR3 region has 15 residues. J was trimmed by 5 bases and V by 4 bases; bases with no gene match: 10. CDR3 region: CAISALAVPRETQYF. The CDR3 DNA follows: TGTGCCATCAGTGCCCTAGCGGTCCCGAGGGAGACCCAGTACTTC.

Only a few counts were recorded for this clonotype. It may be a read error: a sequence one base away is much more abundant. The CDR3 region is CASSLTGITEAFF. The CDR3 DNA sequence: TGCGCCAGCAGCTTGACAGGGATCACTGAAGCTTTCTTT. The chain couples TRBV5-1 to TRBJ1-1, with D possibly being TRBD1 (6 bases). The V and J ends lost 1 base and 4 bases respectively, with 8 bases between them. The CDR3 is 13 amino acids. Looked up from germline, CDR1 is SGHRS and CDR2 is YFSETQ.

The V and J genes are TRBV5-1 and TRBJ2-2; D may be TRBD1 (6 bases). The CDR3 contains 15 residues. Germline CDR1 is SGHRS and CDR2 is YFSETQ. V was trimmed by 6 bases and J by 3 bases, leaving 15 bases between them. The CDR3 sequence is CASTLPGVDTGELFF. As DNA, the CDR3 is TGCGCCAGCACCCTCCCAGGGGTGGACACCGGGGAGCTGTTTTTT.

The J gene is TRBJ2-6, the V gene TRBV5-5, with TRBD2 matching over 11 bases. This CDR3 is 17 amino acids long. Germline loops: CDR1 SGHKS, CDR2 YYEKEE (reference sequence). The trim removed 4 bases at V and 0 bases at J, leaving 3 bases unmatched. CDR3 amino acids: CASSSLAGGSGANVLTF. The CDR3 nucleotides are TGTGCCAGCAGCAGCCTAGCGGGGGGCTCTGGGGCCAACGTCCTGACTTTC.

V and J are TRBV2 and TRBJ2-2, with 12 bases fitting TRBD2. Germline values: CDR1 SNHLY, CDR2 FYNNEI. CDR3 size: 17 residues. Trimming cost V 6 bases and J 5 bases; bases outside gene matches: 10. CDR3 nucleotide sequence: TGTGCCAGCAGCCCTAGGGGGCTAGCGGGAGGGACCGGGGAGCTGTTTTTT. Protein product: CASSPRGLAGGTGELFF.

In its sample, this clonotype was seen a few times. The chain uses TRBV10-1 and TRBJ2-1; D is undetermined. Trimming took off 5 bases at V and 8 bases at J, with 16 bases between the two ends. The germline V gene has CDR1 WNHNN and CDR2 SYGVQD (reference sequence). The CDR3 has 14 amino acids. CDR3 bases: TGCGCCAGCAGTCCGATCGGACGGAAGGATGAGCAGTTCTTC. Its protein is CASSPIGRKDEQFF.

This clonotype appeared many times. The gene calls are TRBV29-1 and TRBJ2-1, with D tentatively TRBD1 or TRBD2 (5 bases each). The CDR3 is 15 amino acids. V was pared by 7 bases and J by 8 bases, with 24 bases between. Germline loops: CDR1 SQVTM, CDR2 ANQGSEA. CDR3 sequence: CSALTPTGAWDEQFF. Here the CDR3 DNA reads TGCAGCGCTCTTACACCTACCGGGGCCTGGGATGAGCAGTTCTTC.

This clonotype appeared a few times. This sequence joins TRBV12-3 or TRBV12-4 and TRBJ2-3; D possibly corresponds to TRBD1 (5 bases). This CDR3 is 14 amino acids long. V shed 3 bases and J shed 2 bases, with 9 bases lying between them. The CDR3 DNA follows: TGTGCCAGCAGTTTTTTCAGGGACACAGATACGCAGTATTTT. It codes for CASSFFRDTDTQYF.

The chain carries TRBV5-4 and TRBJ2-1, with TRBD1 identical over 9 bases. The CDR3 has 14 amino acids. Germline CDR1 and CDR2: SGHNT and YYREEE (reference sequence). Germline trimming cut 4 bases from V and 7 bases from J; bases unmatched to any gene: 6. The CDR3 protein is CASSHGQGRNEQFF. The CDR3 DNA reads as TGTGCCAGCAGCCACGGACAGGGGAGGAATGAGCAGTTCTTC.

The gene calls are TRBV12-3 or TRBV12-4 and TRBJ2-1, with no clear D. V dropped 3 bases and J dropped 9 bases, with 15 bases sitting between them. This CDR3 has 14 amino acids. This chain's CDR3 is CASSFRLVAVEQFF. For the CDR3, the DNA is TGTGCCAGCAGTTTCCGTCTAGTGGCTGTTGAGCAGTTCTTC.

This chain links TRBV5-1 with TRBJ2-7; TRBD1 might be the D (6 bases). The CDR3 is made up of 15 amino acids. Trimming took 0 bases from V and 5 from J, leaving 15 bases between them. From germline, CDR1 is SGHRS and CDR2 YFSETQ. The CDR3 region is CASSLVGQSRHEQYF. For the CDR3, the DNA is TGCGCCAGCAGCTTGGTAGGACAGAGTCGACACGAGCAGTACTTC.

The rearrangement links TRBV29-1 to TRBJ2-7, with 11 bases identical to TRBD2. The ends lost 5 bases at V and 0 bases at J; junction bases unmatched: 3. The CDR3 runs 14 residues. Germline V gene lookup returns CDR1 SQVTM and CDR2 ANQGSEA. The CDR3 DNA reads TGCAGCGTTTACGGGACTAGCGGCTCCTACGAGCAGTACTTC. Amino acids: CSVYGTSGSYEQYF.

This clonotype was seen only once. This chain uses TRBV12-3 or TRBV12-4 with TRBJ2-7, with D perhaps TRBD2 (6 bases). The CDR3 runs to 13 residues. V lost 6 bases and J lost 7, with 16 bases in between. The CDR3 sequence: CASRTGSPGEQYF. DNA of the CDR3: TGTGCCAGCAGAACCGGGAGTCCAGGGGAGCAGTACTTC.

This clonotype has more than one count but fewer than ten. This rearrangement joins TRBV5-1 to TRBJ2-7; D gene ambiguous. CDR3 size: 14 residues. In germline, CDR1 is SGHRS, CDR2 YFSETQ. Trimming took 0 bases from V and 5 from J, leaving 12 bases between them. As DNA, the CDR3 is TGCGCCAGCAGCTTGGCGGCTTTTGCGGACGAGCAGTACTTC. Its translation is CASSLAAFADEQYF.

The genes are TRBV20-1 and TRBJ1-1; D uncertain. V lost 5 bases, J lost 0 bases, and 10 bases lay in between. Germline V gives CDR1 DFQATT, CDR2 SNEGSKA (reference sequence). CDR3 length equals 13 residues. CDR3 coding DNA: TGCAGTGCTGAGCGCAGCTTGAACACTGAAGCTTTCTTT. Protein product: CSAERSLNTEAFF.

The J gene is TRBJ2-1, the V gene TRBV20-1; D call uncertain. Germline CDR1 is DFQATT and CDR2 is SNEGSKA (reference sequence). The length of the CDR3 is 15 residues. The V gene lost 4 bases and the J gene lost 0 bases, with 13 bases spanning the gap. Written as DNA, the CDR3 is TGCAGTGCTATTGGAAGAGTTTCCTCCTACAATGAGCAGTTCTTC. It translates to CSAIGRVSSYNEQFF.

The rearrangement joins TRBV12-3 or TRBV12-4 to TRBJ2-1, with 7 positions matching TRBD1. Germline trimming cut 6 bases from V and 0 bases from J; bases unmatched to any gene: 8. The CDR3 spans 16 residues. The CDR3 loop reads CASRDPQGVSYNEQFF. CDR3 in DNA: TGTGCCAGCAGGGACCCGCAGGGGGTCTCCTACAATGAGCAGTTCTTC.

This chain connects TRBV30 to TRBJ1-3; D remains ambiguous. V gave up 3 bases and J gave up 0 bases, with 9 bases separating them. Germline CDR1 GTSNPN, CDR2 SVGIG (reference sequence). This CDR3 has 14 amino acids. The CDR3 sequence: CAWSGKGSGNTIYF. CDR3 nucleotides: TGTGCCTGGAGCGGCAAAGGCTCTGGAAACACCATATATTTT.

This rearrangement joins TRBV5-1 to TRBJ1-4; D is ambiguous. The CDR3 sequence is 14 residues long. Germline values: CDR1 SGHRS, CDR2 YFSETQ. Trimming left V 0 bases short and J 6 bases short, with 9 bases between. Here the CDR3 reads CASSLAGTHEKLFF. CDR3 coding DNA: TGCGCCAGCAGCTTGGCGGGAACGCATGAAAAACTGTTTTTT.

Written as DNA, the CDR3 is TGCAGTGCTAGTTCAGTTTACACAGATACGCAGTATTTT. Amino acid sequence: CSASSVYTDTQYF. V is TRBV20-1 and J is TRBJ2-3; the D is unclear. Germline CDR1 and CDR2: DFQATT and SNEGSKA (reference sequence). This CDR3 has 13 residues. Trimming pared 3 bases from V and 2 bases from J, leaving 9 bases between.

This clonotype was recorded a few times. The V call is TRBV7-6, the J call TRBJ2-3; D gene uncertain. Trimming removed 5 bases from V and 2 bases from J, with 17 bases in between. The CDR3 runs 16 residues. Looked up from germline, CDR1 is SGHVS and CDR2 is FNYEAQ. In DNA form, the CDR3 reads TGTGCCAGCAGCCCCTTGCGCACCTCGGTCACAGATACGCAGTATTTT. Its protein product is CASSPLRTSVTDTQYF.

Written as DNA, the CDR3 is TGTGCCAGCAGAGGCGGGGAGAGCACTGAAGCTTTCTTT. Translation gives CASRGGESTEAFF. The rearrangement links TRBV25-1 to TRBJ1-1; no firm D call. CDR1 and CDR2 (germline): MGHDK, SYGVNS. V lost 6 bases to trimming and J lost 4 bases, with 12 bases between them. CDR3 size: 13 residues.

The V call is TRBV20-1, the J call TRBJ2-7, with TRBD2 identical over 9 bases. The germline V gene has CDR1 DFQATT and CDR2 SNEGSKA (reference sequence). Trimming cost V 3 bases and J 3 bases; bases outside gene matches: 18. The CDR3 extends over 18 amino acids. The CDR3, as DNA: TGCAGTGCTAGGAAACCCCCAAGGGCGGGAGGGCTAAGCTACGAGCAGTACTTC. This encodes CSARKPPRAGGLSYEQYF.

There are a few counts of this clonotype. The rearrangement links TRBV7-2 to TRBJ2-1; 7 bases line up with TRBD1. Germline-derived CDR1 and CDR2 are SGHTA and FQGNSA. Germline trimming cut 4 bases from V and 4 bases from J; bases unmatched to any gene: 7. This CDR3 spans 15 amino acids. The CDR3 nucleotides read TGTGCCAGCAGCTCAGACAGGGTCGGATACAATGAGCAGTTCTTC. Translating gives CASSSDRVGYNEQFF.